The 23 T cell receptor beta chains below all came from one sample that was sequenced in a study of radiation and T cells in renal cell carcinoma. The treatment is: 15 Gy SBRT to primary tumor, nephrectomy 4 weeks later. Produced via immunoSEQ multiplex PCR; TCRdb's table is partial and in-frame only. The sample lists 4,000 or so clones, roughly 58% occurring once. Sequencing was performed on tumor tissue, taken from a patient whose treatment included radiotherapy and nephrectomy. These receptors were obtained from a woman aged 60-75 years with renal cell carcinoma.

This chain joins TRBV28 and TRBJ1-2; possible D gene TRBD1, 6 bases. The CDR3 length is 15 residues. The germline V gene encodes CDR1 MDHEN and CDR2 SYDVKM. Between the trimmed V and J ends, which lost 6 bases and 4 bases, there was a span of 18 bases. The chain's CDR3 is CASSSLPLRGYGYTF. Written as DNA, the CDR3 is TGTGCCAGCAGCTCCCTACCCCTCAGGGGCTATGGCTACACCTTC.

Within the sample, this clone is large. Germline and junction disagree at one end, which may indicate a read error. The CDR3 bases are TGTGCCAGCAGTAGAAGAGGGCAGGGACTAGCGGGGGGGCTAGGGACCCAGTACTTC. It specifies CASSRRGQGLAGGLGTQYF. This sequence joins TRBV19 and TRBJ2-5, with 16 bases matching TRBD2. The CDR3 is made up of 19 amino acids. Germline CDR1 and CDR2: LNHDA and SQIVND (reference sequence).

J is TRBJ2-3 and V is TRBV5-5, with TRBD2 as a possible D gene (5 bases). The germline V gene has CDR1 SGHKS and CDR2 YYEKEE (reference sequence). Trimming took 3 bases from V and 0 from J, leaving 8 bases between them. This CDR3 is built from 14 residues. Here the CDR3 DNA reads TGTGCCAGCAGCTGGAGCGGTAGCACAGATACGCAGTATTTT. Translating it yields CASSWSGSTDTQYF. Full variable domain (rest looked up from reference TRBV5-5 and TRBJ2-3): DAGVTQSPTHLIKTRGQQVTLRCSPISGHKSVSWYQQVLGQGPQFIFQYYEKEERGRGNFPDRFSARQFPNYSSELNVNALLLGDSALYLCASSWSGSTDTQYFGPGTRLTVL.

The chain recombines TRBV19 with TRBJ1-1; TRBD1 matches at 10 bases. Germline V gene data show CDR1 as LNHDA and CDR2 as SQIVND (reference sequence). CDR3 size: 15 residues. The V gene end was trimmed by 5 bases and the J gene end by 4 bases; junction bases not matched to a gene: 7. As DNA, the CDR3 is TGTGCCAGTAGTTTGACAGGGGGCGAGGGCACTGAAGCTTTCTTT. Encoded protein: CASSLTGGEGTEAFF.

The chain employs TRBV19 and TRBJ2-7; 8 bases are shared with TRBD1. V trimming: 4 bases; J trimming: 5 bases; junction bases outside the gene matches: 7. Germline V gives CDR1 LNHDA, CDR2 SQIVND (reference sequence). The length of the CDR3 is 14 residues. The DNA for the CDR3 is TGTGCCAGTAGTAATTCAGGGGGCACCCACGAGCAGTACTTC. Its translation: CASSNSGGTHEQYF.

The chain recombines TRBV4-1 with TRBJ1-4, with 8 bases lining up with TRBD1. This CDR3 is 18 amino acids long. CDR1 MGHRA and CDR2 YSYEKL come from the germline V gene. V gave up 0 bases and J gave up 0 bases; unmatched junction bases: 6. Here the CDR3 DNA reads TGCGCCAGCAGCCAAGACCGACAGGGGATGTCAACTAATGAAAAACTGTTTTTT. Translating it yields CASSQDRQGMSTNEKLFF.

The CDR3 DNA reads as TGCGCCAGCAGCTTGGGTAGCGGGAGCGGGAATGAGCAGTTCTTC. It specifies CASSLGSGSGNEQFF. The V gene is TRBV5-1, the J gene TRBJ2-1, with 9 bases aligning to TRBD2. With V trimmed by 0 bases and J by 7 bases, 5 bases remained unmatched. CDR1 is SGHRS, CDR2 YFSETQ, per germline. The CDR3 has 15 residues.

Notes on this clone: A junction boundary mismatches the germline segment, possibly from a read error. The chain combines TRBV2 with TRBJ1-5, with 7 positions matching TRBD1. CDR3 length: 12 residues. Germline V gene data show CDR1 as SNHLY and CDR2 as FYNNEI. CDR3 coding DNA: TGTGCCAGCAGATTCCAAGGGGACAGTTTCCGATTT. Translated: CASRFQGDSFRF.

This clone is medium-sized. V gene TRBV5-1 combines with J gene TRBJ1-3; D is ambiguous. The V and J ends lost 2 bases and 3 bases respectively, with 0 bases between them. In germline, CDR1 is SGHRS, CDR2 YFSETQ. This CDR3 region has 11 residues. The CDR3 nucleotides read TGCGCCAGCAGCTTTGGAAACACCATATATTTT. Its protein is CASSFGNTIYF.

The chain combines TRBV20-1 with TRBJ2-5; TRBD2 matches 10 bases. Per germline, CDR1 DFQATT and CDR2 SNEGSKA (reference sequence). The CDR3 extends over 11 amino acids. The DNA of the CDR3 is TGCGGGAGCGGGAGGGCTGAGACCCAGTACTTC. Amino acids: CGSGRAETQYF.

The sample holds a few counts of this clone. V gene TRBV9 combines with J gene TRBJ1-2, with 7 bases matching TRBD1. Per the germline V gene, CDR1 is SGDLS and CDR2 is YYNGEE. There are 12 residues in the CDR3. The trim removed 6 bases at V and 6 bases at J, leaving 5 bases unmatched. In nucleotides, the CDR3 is TGTGCCAGCACCCTTACAGGGGATGGCTACACCTTC. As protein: CASTLTGDGYTF. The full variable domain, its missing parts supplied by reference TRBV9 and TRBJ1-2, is DSGVTQTPKHLITATGQRVTLRCSPRSGDLSVYWYQQSLDQGLQFLIQYYNGEERAKGNILERFSAQQFPDLHSELNLSSLELGDSALYFCASTLTGDGYTFGSGTRLTVV.

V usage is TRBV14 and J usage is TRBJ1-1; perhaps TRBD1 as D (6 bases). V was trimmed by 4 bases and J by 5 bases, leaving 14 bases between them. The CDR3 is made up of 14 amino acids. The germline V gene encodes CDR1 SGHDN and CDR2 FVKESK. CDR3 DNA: TGTGCCAGCAGCCCAAGGCGAGGGGGTACTGAAGCTTTCTTT. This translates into CASSPRRGGTEAFF.

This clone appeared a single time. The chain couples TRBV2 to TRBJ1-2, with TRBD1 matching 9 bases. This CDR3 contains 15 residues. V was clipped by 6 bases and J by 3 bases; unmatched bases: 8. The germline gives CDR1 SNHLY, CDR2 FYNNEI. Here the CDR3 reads CASSGNRGPHYGYTF. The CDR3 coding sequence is TGTGCCAGCAGCGGTAACAGGGGGCCCCACTATGGCTACACCTTC.

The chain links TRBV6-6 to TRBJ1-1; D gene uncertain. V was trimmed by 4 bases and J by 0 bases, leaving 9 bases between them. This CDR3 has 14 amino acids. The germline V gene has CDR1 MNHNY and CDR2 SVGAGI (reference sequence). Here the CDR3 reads CASSWPRMNTEAFF. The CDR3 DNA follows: TGTGCCAGCAGTTGGCCTAGGATGAACACTGAAGCTTTCTTT.

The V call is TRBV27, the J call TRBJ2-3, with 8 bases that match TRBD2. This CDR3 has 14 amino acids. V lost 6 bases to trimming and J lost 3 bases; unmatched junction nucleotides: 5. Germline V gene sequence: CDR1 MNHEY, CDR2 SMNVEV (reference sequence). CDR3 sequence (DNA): TGTGCCAGCAGCGGGGGGGCCTTTACAGATACGCAGTATTTT. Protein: CASSGGAFTDTQYF.

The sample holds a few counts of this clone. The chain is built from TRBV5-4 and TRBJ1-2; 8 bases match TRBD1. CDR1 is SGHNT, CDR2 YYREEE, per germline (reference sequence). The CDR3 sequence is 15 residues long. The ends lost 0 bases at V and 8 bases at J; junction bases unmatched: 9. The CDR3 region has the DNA TGTGCCAGCAGCTTGGCGACAGGGGTTATGGGAGGCTACACCTTC. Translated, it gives CASSLATGVMGGYTF.

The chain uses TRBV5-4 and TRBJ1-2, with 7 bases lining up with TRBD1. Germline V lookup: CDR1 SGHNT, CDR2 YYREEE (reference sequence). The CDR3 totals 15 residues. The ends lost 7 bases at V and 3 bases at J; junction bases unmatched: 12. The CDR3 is CASRGVGQVDYGYTF. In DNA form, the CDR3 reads TGTGCCAGCCGTGGGGTTGGACAGGTCGACTATGGCTACACCTTC. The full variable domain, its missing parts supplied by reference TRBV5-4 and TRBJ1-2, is ETGVTQSPTHLIKTRGQQVTLRCSSQSGHNTVSWYQQALGQGPQFIFQYYREEENGRGNFPPRFSGLQFPNYSSELNVNALELDDSALYLCASRGVGQVDYGYTFGSGTRLTVV.

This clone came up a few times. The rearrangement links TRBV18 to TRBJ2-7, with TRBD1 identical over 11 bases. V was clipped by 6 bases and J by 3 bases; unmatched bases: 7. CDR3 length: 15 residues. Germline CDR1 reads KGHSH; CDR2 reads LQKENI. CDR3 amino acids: CASSPRDRGDYEQYF. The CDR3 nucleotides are TGTGCCAGCTCTCCCAGGGACAGGGGGGACTACGAGCAGTACTTC.

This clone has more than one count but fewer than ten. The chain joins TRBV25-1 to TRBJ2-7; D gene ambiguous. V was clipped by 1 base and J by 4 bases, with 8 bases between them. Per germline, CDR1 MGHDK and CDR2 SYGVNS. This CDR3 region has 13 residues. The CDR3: CASSELDGYEQYF. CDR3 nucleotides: TGTGCCAGCAGTGAATTAGACGGGTACGAGCAGTACTTC.

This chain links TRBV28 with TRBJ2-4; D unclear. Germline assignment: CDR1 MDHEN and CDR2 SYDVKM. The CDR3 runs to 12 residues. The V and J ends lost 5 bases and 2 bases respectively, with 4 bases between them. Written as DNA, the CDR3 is TGTGCCAGCAGTCGGCCCAAAAACATTCAGTACTTC. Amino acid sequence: CASSRPKNIQYF.

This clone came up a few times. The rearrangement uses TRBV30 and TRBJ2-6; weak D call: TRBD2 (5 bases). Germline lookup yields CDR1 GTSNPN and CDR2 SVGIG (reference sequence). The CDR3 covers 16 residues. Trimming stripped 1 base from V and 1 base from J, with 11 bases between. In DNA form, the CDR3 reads TGTGCCTGGAGTGGCTGGGGAGATTCTGGGGCCAACGTCCTGACTTTC. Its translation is CAWSGWGDSGANVLTF.

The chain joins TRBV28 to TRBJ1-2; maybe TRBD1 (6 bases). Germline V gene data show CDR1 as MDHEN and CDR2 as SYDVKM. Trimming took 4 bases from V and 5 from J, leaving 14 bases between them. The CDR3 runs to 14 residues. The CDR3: CASSSGGRWYGYTF. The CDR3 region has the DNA TGTGCCAGCAGTTCGGGGGGGCGGTGGTATGGCTACACCTTC.

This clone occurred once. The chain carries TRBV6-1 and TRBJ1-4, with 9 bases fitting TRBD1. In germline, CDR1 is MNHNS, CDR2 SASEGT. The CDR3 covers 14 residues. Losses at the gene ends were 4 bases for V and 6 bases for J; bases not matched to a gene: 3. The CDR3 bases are TGTGCCAGCAGTGTTTGGACAGGGGATGAAAAACTGTTTTTT. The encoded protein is CASSVWTGDEKLFF.